The 7 T cell receptor beta chains in this list originate from one sample, sequenced in a study of T cell repertoires in cytomegalovirus infection. One entry per CDR3 protein results from TCRdb running MiXCR on the reads. The table records some 150,000 distinct CDR3 sequences, about a quarter of them present only once. The source material was PBMCs. The source of these receptors is a human donor in good health (CMV status not recorded). Some clones in this sample may be carry-over from other donors' samples.

The chain uses TRBV18 and TRBJ1-5, with D hard to call. CDR3 length: 15 residues. With 6 bases removed from V and 0 bases from J, the gap between germline ends came to 12 bases. Germline CDR1 and CDR2: KGHSH and LQKENI. CDR3 amino acids: CASSLSEYSNQPQHF. The CDR3 DNA reads TGTGCCAGCTCCCTCAGCGAGTATAGCAATCAGCCCCAGCATTTT.

The gene calls are TRBV5-1 and TRBJ2-5; no reliable D call. Germline V lookup: CDR1 SGHRS, CDR2 YFSETQ. The CDR3 totals 16 residues. Trimming cost V 6 bases and J 4 bases, with 22 bases left between them. Here the CDR3 reads CASTSDGVPTVETQYF. CDR3 DNA sequence: TGCGCCAGCACCAGCGATGGAGTTCCGACTGTAGAGACCCAGTACTTC.

J is TRBJ2-3 and V is TRBV11-2; 9 bases align to TRBD2. The ends lost 2 bases at V and 2 bases at J; junction bases unmatched: 5. The germline V gene encodes CDR1 SGHAT and CDR2 FQNNGV. The CDR3 spans 16 residues. As DNA, the CDR3 is TGTGCCAGCAGCTTAATTGCGGGGGGGTTCACAGATACGCAGTATTTT. Its protein product is CASSLIAGGFTDTQYF.

The gene calls are TRBV30 and TRBJ1-6; maybe TRBD1 (5 bases). Germline V gene sequence: CDR1 GTSNPN, CDR2 SVGIG (reference sequence). The CDR3 has 14 residues. V lost 2 bases, J lost 10 bases, and 15 bases lay in between. The CDR3 nucleotides are TGTGCCTGGAGTTCGGACCTCGGGGGGTCACCCCTCCACTTT. Translating it yields CAWSSDLGGSPLHF. Supplemented by reference TRBV30 and TRBJ1-6, the full variable domain reads SQTIHQWPATLVQPVGSPLSLECTVEGTSNPNLYWYRQAAGRGLQLLFYSVGIGQISSEVPQNLSASRPQDRQFILSSKKLLLSDSGFYLCAWSSDLGGSPLHFGNGTRLTVT.

The chain has TRBV20-1 and TRBJ1-1; a weak D match, TRBD1 (6 bases). This CDR3 comprises 13 residues. The V end lost 6 bases, the J end lost 3 bases, and 14 bases lay between the germline ends. Per the germline V gene, CDR1 is DFQATT and CDR2 is SNEGSKA (reference sequence). For the CDR3, the DNA is TGCAGTGCAGAGGACAGCTACTACACTGAAGCTTTCTTT. Its translation: CSAEDSYYTEAFF.

Note on this clonotype: Germline and junction disagree at one end, which may indicate a read error. The chain uses TRBV11-2 and TRBJ1-5; D ambiguous. There are 16 residues in the CDR3. Germline CDR1 and CDR2: SGHAT and FQNNGV. CDR3 sequence: CASRLATRYSNQPQHF. CDR3 nucleotides: TGTGCCAGCAGATTAGCGACACGTTATAGCAATCAGCCCCAGCATTTT.

This clonotype was seen only a few times. The chain combines TRBV6-2 or TRBV6-3 with TRBJ2-6, with TRBD1 identical over 8 bases. V dropped 6 bases and J dropped 2; count of bases not matched to a gene: 3. The CDR3 loop spans 15 amino acids. The germline gives CDR1 MNHEY, CDR2 SVGEGT. The CDR3 spells CASRRTGTGANVLTF. CDR3 DNA: TGTGCCAGCAGACGGACAGGGACTGGGGCCAACGTCCTGACTTTC.